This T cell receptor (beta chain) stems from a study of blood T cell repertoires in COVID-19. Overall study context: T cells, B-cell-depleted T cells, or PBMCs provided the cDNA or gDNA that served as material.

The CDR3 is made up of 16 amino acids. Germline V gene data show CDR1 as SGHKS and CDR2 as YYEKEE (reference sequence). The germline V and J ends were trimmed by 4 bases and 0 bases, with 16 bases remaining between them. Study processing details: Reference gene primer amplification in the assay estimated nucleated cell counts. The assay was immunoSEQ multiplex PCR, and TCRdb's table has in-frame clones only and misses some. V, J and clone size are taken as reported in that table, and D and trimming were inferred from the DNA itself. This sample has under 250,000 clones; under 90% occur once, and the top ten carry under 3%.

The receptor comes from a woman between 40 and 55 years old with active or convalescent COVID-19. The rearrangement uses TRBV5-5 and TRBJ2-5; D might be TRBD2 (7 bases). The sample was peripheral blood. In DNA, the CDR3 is TGTGCCAGCAGCCCGTTGGGGGGGGCTGACCAAGAGACCCAGTACTTC. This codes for CASSPLGGADQETQYF.